These 19 T cell receptor beta chains were sequenced from one sample in a study of post-analysis software for immune sequencing data. These TCRs' antigens remain unknown. Broader study findings: Patients had higher frequencies than controls of about five TRBV segments, including TRBV5-6, TRBV5-1 and TRBV20-1.

cDNA libraries of TCR beta carried unique molecular identifiers. TCRdb redid the calling of the PCR reads with MiXCR, one entry per CDR3 protein. The sample lists roughly 800,000 distinct CDR3 sequences, approximately 53% occurring once. Sequenced input: blood. All receptors come from a girl aged 10 to 17 with multiple sclerosis.

The sample holds a few counts of this clonotype. V gene TRBV20-1 combines with J gene TRBJ2-7; D ambiguous. V shed 5 bases and J shed 3 bases, with 17 bases lying between them. The length of the CDR3 is 14 residues. CDR1 DFQATT and CDR2 SNEGSKA come from the germline V gene (reference sequence). The CDR3 sequence: CSAQQVPSYYEQYF. The CDR3 bases are TGCAGTGCTCAGCAGGTCCCCTCCTACTACGAGCAGTACTTC.

This chain uses TRBV5-1 with TRBJ2-7, with a possible D match to TRBD1 (7 bases). Looked up from germline, CDR1 is SGHRS and CDR2 is YFSETQ. The CDR3 extends over 18 amino acids. Trimming pared 5 bases from V and 0 bases from J, leaving 24 bases between. The CDR3 DNA sequence: TGCGCCAGCAGTCGGAGGGGGCTCGACAGGAACAGCTCCTACGAGCAGTACTTC. This sequence encodes CASSRRGLDRNSSYEQYF.

This clonotype was counted once. The chain has TRBV7-3 and TRBJ2-2; maybe TRBD1 (5 bases). This CDR3 contains 17 residues. The ends were cut back, 2 bases at V and 0 bases at J, with 13 bases in the middle. Germline CDR1 is SGHTA and CDR2 is FQGTGA. CDR3 protein: CASSLSRQKTNTGELFF. CDR3 bases: TGTGCCAGCAGCTTATCCCGACAGAAGACGAACACCGGGGAGCTGTTTTTT.

The V call is TRBV20-1, the J call TRBJ2-3; 13 nucleotides line up with TRBD2. The CDR3 runs 19 residues. The germline V gene has CDR1 DFQATT and CDR2 SNEGSKA (reference sequence). The V gene end was trimmed by 5 bases and the J gene end by 1 base; junction bases not matched to a gene: 15. The CDR3 DNA is TGCAGTGCTTCCCTCAGGACTAGCGGGGGCCATGGGGGCACAGATACGCAGTATTTT. It specifies CSASLRTSGGHGGTDTQYF.

This clonotype has only a few counts. The J gene is TRBJ2-7, the V gene TRBV18, with TRBD2 matching 9 bases. The CDR3 is made up of 16 amino acids. CDR1 KGHSH and CDR2 LQKENI come from the germline V gene. V trimming: 4 bases; J trimming: 2 bases; junction bases outside the gene matches: 9. Here the CDR3 reads CASSRSSGVNAYEQYF. Written as DNA, the CDR3 is TGTGCCAGCTCACGGTCTAGCGGGGTCAACGCCTACGAGCAGTACTTC. Full variable domain (outside the CDR3, taken from reference TRBV18 and TRBJ2-7): NAGVMQNPRHLVRRRGQEARLRCSPMKGHSHVYWYRQLPEEGLKFMVYLQKENIIDESGMPKERFSAEFPKEGPSILRIQQVVRGDSAAYFCASSRSSGVNAYEQYFGPGTRLTVT.

This rearrangement joins TRBV10-3 to TRBJ1-1; D is uncertain. Germline assignment: CDR1 ENHRY and CDR2 SYGVKD. Trimming pared 0 bases from V and 1 base from J, leaving 12 bases between. The CDR3 spans 16 residues. The CDR3 region is CAISESVGEPNTEAFF. The CDR3 nucleotides read TGTGCCATCAGTGAGTCCGTTGGGGAACCGAACACTGAAGCTTTCTTT.

The chain uses TRBV6-6 and TRBJ1-1, with a tentative D call TRBD1 (5 bases). The CDR3 is 14 amino acids. V was clipped by 8 bases and J by 7 bases, with 20 bases between them. Germline V gene data show CDR1 as MNHNY and CDR2 as SVGAGI (reference sequence). The CDR3, as DNA: TGTGCCAGCGGAAGGCCGGGGGGACTCATTGAAGCTTTCTTT. It codes for CASGRPGGLIEAFF.

This clonotype was found many times. The genes are TRBV15 and TRBJ2-7; 8 positions match TRBD2. The CDR3 spans 16 residues. Germline V gene lookup returns CDR1 LNHNV and CDR2 YYDKDF (reference sequence). J was trimmed by 4 bases and V by 0 bases; bases with no gene match: 8. The CDR3 region has the DNA TGTGCCACCAGCAGAGATCTCGGACTAGCAGCTTACGAGCAGTACTTC. Translated: CATSRDLGLAAYEQYF.

J is TRBJ2-4 and V is TRBV5-5; D could derive from TRBD1 or TRBD2 (5 bases each). V dropped 4 bases and J dropped 3 bases, with 14 bases sitting between them. This CDR3 comprises 15 residues. Germline V gives CDR1 SGHKS, CDR2 YYEKEE (reference sequence). The CDR3 DNA is TGTGCCAGCAGCGGGACCGGGGTGGGCAAAAACATTCAGTACTTC. Translated, it gives CASSGTGVGKNIQYF.

V and J are TRBV20-1 and TRBJ2-5; TRBD1 agrees at 10 bases. Trimming removed 6 bases from V and 2 bases from J; junction bases left unmatched: 9. CDR1 is DFQATT, CDR2 SNEGSKA, per germline (reference sequence). The CDR3 runs to 15 residues. This chain's CDR3 is CSARKTGGLQETQYF. The CDR3 DNA reads TGCAGTGCCAGAAAGACAGGGGGCCTGCAAGAGACCCAGTACTTC.

The rearrangement links TRBV4-2 to TRBJ2-5, with 14 bases that match TRBD2. With 4 bases clipped from V and 2 bases from J, the junction kept 3 bases outside the gene matches. Germline V lookup: CDR1 LGHNA, CDR2 YNFKEQ. This CDR3 has 16 amino acids. The CDR3 DNA follows: TGTGCCAGCAGCCCTGGGACTAGCGGGGGACAAGAGACCCAGTACTTC. The encoded protein is CASSPGTSGGQETQYF.

The chain is built from TRBV9 and TRBJ1-2; 8 bases line up with TRBD1. Losses at the gene ends were 0 bases for V and 3 bases for J; bases not matched to a gene: 4. Germline CDR1 SGDLS, CDR2 YYNGEE. This CDR3 contains 15 residues. CDR3 in amino acids: CASSVGHRGDYGYTF. In DNA form, the CDR3 reads TGTGCCAGCAGCGTAGGCCACAGGGGGGACTATGGCTACACCTTC.

This clonotype was observed a handful of times. The chain joins TRBV7-9 to TRBJ2-7; D is possibly TRBD1 or TRBD2 (5 bases each). CDR3 length equals 15 residues. Germline CDR1 and CDR2: SEHNR and FQNEAQ (reference sequence). V was pared by 5 bases and J by 1 base, with 15 bases between. CDR3 in amino acids: CASSQHGTSSYEQYF. Here the CDR3 DNA reads TGTGCCAGCAGCCAGCACGGGACGTCGTCCTACGAGCAGTACTTC.

The chain uses TRBV4-1 and TRBJ1-2, with 7 bases matching TRBD1. Losses at the gene ends were 6 bases for V and 2 bases for J; bases not matched to a gene: 6. The CDR3 runs to 14 residues. The germline CDR1 and CDR2 sequences are MGHRA and YSYEKL. As DNA, the CDR3 is TGCGCCAGCAGTCCGGCGGACAGGAACTATGGCTACACCTTC. This sequence encodes CASSPADRNYGYTF.

The chain employs TRBV9 and TRBJ2-3; 7 nucleotides align to TRBD2. With 3 bases clipped from V and 5 bases from J, the junction kept 12 bases outside the gene matches. CDR1 and CDR2 (germline): SGDLS, YYNGEE. CDR3 size: 16 residues. In DNA, the CDR3 is TGTGCCAGCAGCGCAGCCGCTAGCGGAGGAGGAGATACGCAGTATTTT. Amino acids: CASSAAASGGGDTQYF.

This sequence joins TRBV7-3 and TRBJ2-1; TRBD1 or TRBD2 may be the D gene (5 bases each). The CDR3 is made up of 17 amino acids. From germline, CDR1 is SGHTA and CDR2 FQGTGA. V dropped 0 bases and J dropped 7 bases, with 19 bases sitting between them. The CDR3 DNA sequence: TGTGCCAGCAGCTTAACAGGGGTAGCGCACTATCTAAATGAGCAGTTCTTC. It translates to CASSLTGVAHYLNEQFF.

The chain recombines TRBV20-1 with TRBJ2-7; no firm D call. The CDR3 runs 12 residues. Germline V gene sequence: CDR1 DFQATT, CDR2 SNEGSKA (reference sequence). Trimming removed 6 bases from V and 3 bases from J, with 12 bases in between. The CDR3 bases are TGCAGTGCGAGTCCGACCCGCTACGAGCAGTACTTC. It specifies CSASPTRYEQYF.

DNA for the CDR3: TGTGCCAGCAGGAAACCGGGACTAGCGGGCGAGCAGTACTTC. Its translation: CASRKPGLAGEQYF. V is TRBV2 and J is TRBJ2-7; 12 bases are shared with TRBD2. The CDR3 sequence is 14 residues long. With 6 bases clipped from V and 6 bases from J, the junction kept 6 bases outside the gene matches. Germline CDR1 is SNHLY and CDR2 is FYNNEI.

With respect to this clonotype: A read error may produce the germline difference seen at one junction end. V usage is TRBV15 and J usage is TRBJ1-5, with D hard to call. Germline loops: CDR1 LNHNV, CDR2 YYDKDF (reference sequence). This CDR3 comprises 18 residues. In DNA form, the CDR3 reads TGTGCCACCAACAGAGATGGTGCCGGAGCAGGTAGCAATCAGCCCCAGCATTTT. This gives the protein CATNRDGAGAGSNQPQHF.